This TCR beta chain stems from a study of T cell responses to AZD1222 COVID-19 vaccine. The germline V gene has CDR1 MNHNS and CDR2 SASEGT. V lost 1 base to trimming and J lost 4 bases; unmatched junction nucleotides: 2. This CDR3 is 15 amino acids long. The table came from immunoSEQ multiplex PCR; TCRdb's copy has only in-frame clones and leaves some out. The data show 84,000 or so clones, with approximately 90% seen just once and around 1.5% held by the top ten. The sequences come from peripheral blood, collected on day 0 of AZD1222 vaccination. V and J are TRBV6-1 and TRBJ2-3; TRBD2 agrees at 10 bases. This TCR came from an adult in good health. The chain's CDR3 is CASSEVGLAADTQYF. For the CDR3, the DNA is TGTGCCAGCAGTGAAGTAGGACTAGCGGCAGATACGCAGTATTTT.